One sample yielded the 22 T cell receptor beta chains listed below, sequenced in a study of human T cells and chemical hapten exposure. Via MiXCR, TCRdb re-called the RACE reads, giving one row per CDR3 protein. Of under 90,000 distinct CDR3 sequences in the sample, 7.5% to 9.5% are singletons; the top ten hold nearly 3.5%. The time point is: patch test 2, 6 weeks after DPC sensitization. Sample treatment: therapeutic diphenylcyclopropenone sensitization with weekly scalp DPC. The material was whole blood, obtained in connection with sensitization to the hapten diphenylcyclopropenone (DPC). The receptors originated from a woman between 50 and 59 years old with alopecia areata. Some clones in this sample may be carry-over from other donors' samples.

This clonotype was found a few times. The CDR3 loop reads CASSPLRVELGANVLTF. The CDR3 bases are TGTGCCAGCTCACCACTCAGGGTAGAGCTTGGGGCCAACGTCCTGACTTTC. The chain is built from TRBV18 and TRBJ2-6, with D maybe TRBD1 (5 bases). The CDR3 sequence is 17 residues long. V gave up 1 base and J gave up 3 bases, with 13 bases separating them. Germline V gene sequence: CDR1 KGHSH, CDR2 LQKENI.

This sequence joins TRBV2 and TRBJ2-3, with a possible D match to TRBD2 (6 bases). Per the germline V gene, CDR1 is SNHLY and CDR2 is FYNNEI. This CDR3 spans 14 amino acids. With 3 bases removed from V and 4 bases from J, the gap between germline ends came to 11 bases. As DNA, the CDR3 is TGTGCCAGCAGTGAGGCCGGGGGACCAGATACGCAGTATTTT. Translation gives CASSEAGGPDTQYF.

At least ten counts were recorded for this clonotype. This chain uses TRBV6-1 with TRBJ1-2; unclear D gene. The V gene lost 2 bases and the J gene lost 5 bases, with 9 bases spanning the gap. Germline lookup yields CDR1 MNHNS and CDR2 SASEGT. The CDR3 contains 13 residues. As DNA, the CDR3 is TGTGCCAGCAGTGAACGGGCAAGTTATGGCTACACCTTC. Translation: CASSERASYGYTF.

This clonotype was counted ten times or more. J is TRBJ2-1 and V is TRBV25-1, with a possible D match to TRBD2 (7 bases). The germline V gene encodes CDR1 MGHDK and CDR2 SYGVNS. The V end lost 4 bases, the J end lost 13 bases, and 20 bases lay between the germline ends. The CDR3 consists of 14 residues. CDR3 sequence (DNA): TGTGCCAGCAGTGCGGGGGGCCGATTAGGCTATCAGTTCTTC. Protein: CASSAGGRLGYQFF.

This clonotype has a count of ten or more. The J gene is TRBJ1-5, the V gene TRBV7-9; no reliable D call. The CDR3 runs 12 residues. V lost 4 bases and J lost 4, with 5 bases in between. The V gene's germline CDR1 is SEHNR and CDR2 FQNEAQ (reference sequence). The CDR3: CASSYLNQPQHF. Written as DNA, the CDR3 is TGTGCCAGCAGCTACTTAAATCAGCCCCAGCATTTT.

This clonotype was recorded many times. The chain carries TRBV28 and TRBJ2-7, with D perhaps TRBD1 (5 bases). Germline lookup yields CDR1 MDHEN and CDR2 SYDVKM. The CDR3 is made up of 15 amino acids. Trimming cost V 2 bases and J 2 bases, with 13 bases left between them. CDR3 protein: CASSLRRASPYEQYF. For the CDR3, the DNA is TGTGCCAGCAGTTTACGCAGGGCGAGCCCCTACGAGCAGTACTTC. Drawing the rest from reference TRBV28 and TRBJ2-7, the complete variable domain is DVKVTQSSRYLVKRTGEKVFLECVQDMDHENMFWYRQDPGLGLRLIYFSYDVKMKEKGDIPEGYSVSREKKERFSLILESASTNQTSMYLCASSLRRASPYEQYFGPGTRLTVT.

The chain combines TRBV25-1 with TRBJ2-2; no definite D call. Germline CDR1 reads MGHDK; CDR2 reads SYGVNS. The length of the CDR3 is 14 residues. Trimming removed 2 bases from V and 6 bases from J, with 10 bases in between. CDR3 loop: CASSEKSPAGELFF. The CDR3 coding sequence is TGTGCCAGCAGTGAAAAGAGCCCCGCCGGGGAGCTGTTTTTT.

The table lists this clonotype with a few counts. The chain combines TRBV5-6 with TRBJ2-7; no clear D. Germline V gives CDR1 SGHDT, CDR2 YYEEEE. The CDR3 sequence is 13 residues long. The V and J ends lost 0 bases and 3 bases respectively, with 7 bases between them. Written as DNA, the CDR3 is TGTGCCAGCAGCTTGGTTCAGGTCTACGAGCAGTACTTC. Residues: CASSLVQVYEQYF.

This clonotype was counted at least ten times. This chain connects TRBV10-3 to TRBJ2-3; D remains unclear. The length of the CDR3 is 16 residues. Germline V lookup: CDR1 ENHRY, CDR2 SYGVKD. Trimming took 2 bases from V and 2 from J, leaving 14 bases between them. The CDR3, as DNA: TGTGCCATCAGTGAGCCGAAGGAAACTACCACAGATACGCAGTATTTT. Translation gives CAISEPKETTTDTQYF.

This clonotype was found a few times. V usage is TRBV6-5 and J usage is TRBJ2-5, with D possibly TRBD2 on 5 matching bases. Trimming left V 2 bases short and J 1 base short, with 11 bases between. This CDR3 has 15 amino acids. Germline loops: CDR1 MNHEY, CDR2 SVGAGI. The CDR3, as DNA: TGTGCCAGCAGTTACAAGGACTGGACCCAAGAGACCCAGTACTTC. Amino acids: CASSYKDWTQETQYF.

The gene calls are TRBV10-3 and TRBJ2-3; D remains unclear. The V and J ends lost 6 bases and 3 bases respectively, with 4 bases between them. The germline gives CDR1 ENHRY, CDR2 SYGVKD. The CDR3 sequence is 11 residues long. This chain's CDR3 is CAISRTDTQYF. CDR3 bases: TGTGCCATCAGCCGAACAGATACGCAGTATTTT.

The rearrangement uses TRBV6-5 and TRBJ2-1; unclear D gene. In germline, CDR1 is MNHEY, CDR2 SVGAGI. The CDR3 runs 13 residues. Trimming pared 2 bases from V and 7 bases from J, leaving 9 bases between. CDR3 sequence: CASSYTMVNEQFF. CDR3 nucleotide sequence: TGTGCCAGCAGTTACACTATGGTTAATGAGCAGTTCTTC.

With regard to this clonotype: A single base separates this from a much larger clone, so it may be a read error. The rearrangement joins TRBV18 to TRBJ1-5; a weak D match, TRBD1 (6 bases). This CDR3 comprises 14 residues. Germline V gene lookup returns CDR1 KGHSH and CDR2 LQKENI. The CDR3 DNA follows: TGTGCCAGCTCACCAGGGGGCCGGGATCAGCCCCAGCGTTTT. Protein: CASSPGGRDQPQRF. The variable domain in full, with the rest retrieved from reference TRBV18 and TRBJ1-5, is NAGVMQNPRHLVRRRGQEARLRCSPMKGHSHVYWYRQLPEEGLKFMVYLQKENIIDESGMPKERFSAEFPKEGPSILRIQQVVRGDSAAYFCASSPGGRDQPQRFGDGTRLSIL.

The chain combines TRBV6-5 with TRBJ1-1, with D possibly being TRBD1 (5 bases). CDR3 length: 15 amino acids. The germline gives CDR1 MNHEY, CDR2 SVGAGI. Trimming left V 4 bases short and J 4 bases short, with 16 bases between. The CDR3 bases are TGTGCCAGCAGTTCCCCGGGGGGGGAGATCACTGAAGCTTTCTTT. Translation gives CASSSPGGEITEAFF.

The chain uses TRBV7-2 and TRBJ1-5, with TRBD1 identical over 7 bases. Germline CDR1 and CDR2: SGHTA and FQGNSA. The CDR3 has 15 amino acids. V gave up 5 bases and J gave up 4 bases; unmatched junction bases: 8. In nucleotides, the CDR3 is TGTGCCAGCAGCAGGCAGGGGGAATTGAATCAGCCCCAGCATTTT. The encoded protein is CASSRQGELNQPQHF.

At least ten counts were recorded for this clonotype. The chain has TRBV7-2 and TRBJ1-1, with 9 bases identical to TRBD1. Germline V gene data show CDR1 as SGHTA and CDR2 as FQGNSA. V dropped 4 bases and J dropped 7; count of bases not matched to a gene: 1. The CDR3 spans 12 residues. In nucleotides, the CDR3 is TGTGCCAGCAGCTCGACAGGGGGTGAAGCTTTCTTT. Translation gives CASSSTGGEAFF.

This clonotype was detected many times. The rearrangement uses TRBV4-2 and TRBJ1-6; 8 positions agree with TRBD1. V dropped 0 bases and J dropped 9; count of bases not matched to a gene: 7. This CDR3 contains 16 residues. CDR1 LGHNA and CDR2 YNFKEQ come from the germline V gene. The DNA of the CDR3 is TGTGCCAGCAGCCAAGAATCAGCGGACAGGGCTTCACCCCTCCACTTT. As protein: CASSQESADRASPLHF.

The chain carries TRBV5-6 and TRBJ2-7; D call uncertain. The CDR3 spans 13 residues. V lost 2 bases and J 9 bases, leaving 15 bases between the germline ends. Germline V lookup: CDR1 SGHDT, CDR2 YYEEEE. The CDR3 DNA sequence: TGTGCCAGCAGCTTCGGGCAGGCGGTCTGGCAGTACTTC. This sequence encodes CASSFGQAVWQYF.

This clonotype was seen a few times. The chain joins TRBV20-1 to TRBJ1-5, with D possibly TRBD1 on 5 matching bases. The V end lost 0 bases, the J end lost 3 bases, and 9 bases lay between the germline ends. The germline V gene encodes CDR1 DFQATT and CDR2 SNEGSKA (reference sequence). The length of the CDR3 is 14 residues. In DNA, the CDR3 is TGCAGTGCTAGAGAGGGACGGTTCAATCAGCCCCAGCATTTT. Its protein product is CSAREGRFNQPQHF.

A few counts support this clonotype. The rearrangement links TRBV30 to TRBJ2-1; 9 bases line up with TRBD1. The junction had 7 bases not matched to a gene; V was cut back by 3 bases and J by 4 bases. The germline V gene has CDR1 GTSNPN and CDR2 SVGIG (reference sequence). CDR3 length: 15 residues. This chain's CDR3 is CAWRVDRGRYNEQFF. The CDR3 DNA follows: TGTGCCTGGAGGGTGGACAGGGGAAGGTACAATGAGCAGTTCTTC.

This chain uses TRBV3-1 with TRBJ1-1; D is uncertain. Germline V gene data show CDR1 as LGHDT and CDR2 as YNNKEL (reference sequence). The CDR3 is made up of 15 amino acids. The V end was cut by 1 base, the J end by 5 bases, with 14 bases between. The CDR3 region has the DNA TGTGCCAGCAGCCAAGTGCCGGCCCTCAGGACTGAAGCTTTCTTT. Translation: CASSQVPALRTEAFF. Together with reference TRBV3-1 and TRBJ1-1, the CDR3 gives the full variable domain: DTAVSQTPKYLVTQMGNDKSIKCEQNLGHDTMYWYKQDSKKFLKIMFSYNNKELIINETVPNRFSPKSPDKAHLNLHINSLELGDSAVYFCASSQVPALRTEAFFGQGTRLTVV.

This clonotype was counted at least ten times. V usage is TRBV12-3 or TRBV12-4 and J usage is TRBJ1-4; TRBD1 aligns across 8 bases. V lost 4 bases and J lost 8; bases outside the gene matches: 3. CDR3 length: 13 amino acids. The CDR3 DNA reads as TGTGCCAGCAGTTCCAGGACAGGGGAAAAACTGTTTTTT. Protein product: CASSSRTGEKLFF.